The sequence of this T cell receptor (beta chain) was determined in a study of regulatory T cells in long-lasting Graves disease. In building TCR beta libraries, iRepertoire HTBI primers were used together with Arm-PCR of CDR3 regions. TCRdb recomputed calls from the multiplex PCR reads with MiXCR, one row per CDR3 protein. Altogether 600,000 to 850,000 distinct CDR3 sequences are present, around 30% being singletons, with the ten largest covering around 42%. This clonotype showed up many times. The time point: persistent/refractory GD, antithyroid drugs over 5 years with positive TRAb. The TCR library was made from RNA that had been extracted from PBMCs in TRIzol. The authors diagnosed Graves' disease using American Thyroid Association guidelines. This TCR was recovered from a female donor with Graves disease. The source material was peripheral blood mononuclear cells (PBMCs), sampled when the disease was refractory, from a patient treated with antithyroid drugs.

This CDR3 is CASSQVSNTEAFF. The CDR3 nucleotides read TGCGCCAGCAGCCAAGTCTCGAACACTGAAGCTTTCTTT. V is TRBV4-1 and J is TRBJ1-1; D gene uncertain. CDR1 is MGHRA and CDR2 is YSYEKL in the germline V gene. Trimming removed 1 base at V and 1 base at J, with 4 bases between. This CDR3 contains 13 residues.